This TCR beta chain appears in the sequencing data of a study of T cell changes during pregnancy in multiple sclerosis. The CDR3 is made up of 16 amino acids. Trimming took 4 bases from V and 5 from J; bases not matched to a gene: 10. Generated by immunoSEQ multiplex PCR, the TCRdb table keeps only in-frame clones and is missing some. The data show over 35,000 clones, 90% to 95% seen once. This clone was observed a single time. The sequencing here drew on peripheral blood, taken before pregnancy. The sequence derives from a female donor with multiple sclerosis, enrolled in a pregnancy study. The chain carries TRBV23-1 and TRBJ2-5, with 10 bases aligning to TRBD1. TRBV23-1 is treated as an ORF (open reading frame) with a function not yet certain. The CDR3 DNA reads as TGCGCCAGCAGTCCACCAACCGGGACAGGGGATGAGACCCAGTACTTC. Translation: CASSPPTGTGDETQYF.